Listed below are T cell receptor beta chains from one sample, sequenced in a study of spatial heterogeneity in lung cancer. TCRdb reanalysed the 5' RACE reads using MiXCR and keeps one entry per CDR3 protein. The sample contains about 92,000 distinct CDR3 sequences, about 12% of which appear only once. The sample here was PBMCs, taken at surgery. Source of these receptors: a male donor with early-stage non-small cell lung cancer. Each CDR3 is given with its conserved first and last residue. D genes are given only for firm matches. Expanded clones are given a class, and other clones once, few, many or no size at all.

d_gene	j_gene	v_gene	abundance	CDR3aa	CDR3nt
NA	TRBJ1-5	TRBV2	NA	CASSERGGNQPQHF	TGTGCCAGCAGTGAGAGGGGGGGCAATCAGCCCCAGCATTTT
NA	TRBJ2-3	TRBV10-3	few	CAISTLGEADTQYF	TGTGCCATCAGTACTTTGGGGGAGGCAGATACGCAGTATTTT
NA	TRBJ2-1	TRBV4-2	many	CASSSGKGNEQFF	TGTGCCAGCAGTAGCGGAAAAGGGAATGAGCAGTTCTTC
NA	TRBJ1-6	TRBV20-1	many	CSARDRRDQQYNSPLHF	TGCAGTGCTAGAGACCGCCGGGACCAGCAATATAATTCACCCCTCCACTTT
NA	TRBJ2-7	TRBV19	NA	CASSGALTAPSYEQYF	TGTGCCAGTTCCGGCGCACTGACGGCCCCATCCTACGAGCAGTACTTC
TRBD2	TRBJ2-1	TRBV12-3/TRBV12-4	few	CASSLPLAGVGLEQFF	TGTGCCAGCAGTTTACCACTAGCGGGAGTAGGTCTTGAGCAGTTCTTC
TRBD1	TRBJ1-2	TRBV29-1	few	CSVTDGTGGFTNYGYTF	TGCAGCGTCACCGACGGGACAGGGGGCTTCACTAACTATGGCTACACCTTC
NA	TRBJ2-5	TRBV7-2	NA	CASSLQQSSQETQYF	TGTGCCAGCAGCTTACAACAGTCCTCCCAAGAGACCCAGTACTTC
NA	TRBJ2-7	TRBV7-2	NA	CASSSSGSSRLEQYF	TGTGCCAGCAGCTCGTCTGGGAGCTCCCGGCTCGAGCAGTACTTC
NA	TRBJ2-3	TRBV7-3	NA	CASSFGLVTTDTQYF	TGTGCCAGCAGCTTCGGCCTGGTCACCACAGATACGCAGTATTTT
NA	TRBJ2-5	TRBV5-1	NA	CASSDMPGAQETQYF	TGCGCCAGCAGCGACATGCCAGGGGCTCAAGAGACCCAGTACTTC
NA	TRBJ2-5	TRBV12-3/TRBV12-4	few	CASQRGAWQETQYF	TGTGCCAGTCAAAGGGGGGCCTGGCAAGAGACCCAGTACTTC
NA	TRBJ1-2	TRBV7-2	NA	CASSLRSNYGYTF	TGTGCCAGCAGCCTTCGATCGAACTATGGCTACACCTTC
TRBD2	TRBJ2-1	TRBV27	NA	CASSPNGRAAFF	TGTGCCAGCAGTCCGAACGGGAGGGCCGCGTTCTTC